These 23 T cell receptor beta chains were sequenced from one sample in a study of technical replicates of blood from a few donors. The protocol was immunoSEQ multiplex PCR, while the TCRdb copy is restricted to in-frame clones and leaves out a portion. The sample lists roughly 87,000 clones, over 85% occurring once. Sequencing was carried out using T cells isolated from PBMCs. The origin of the receptors is a human donor in good health.

This chain connects TRBV5-6 to TRBJ2-3, with TRBD2 identical over 8 bases. The CDR3 is 17 amino acids. Germline trimming cut 0 bases from V and 2 bases from J; bases unmatched to any gene: 8. Looked up from germline, CDR1 is SGHDT and CDR2 is YYEEEE. CDR3 in amino acids: CASSLARGGLITDTQYF. In DNA form, the CDR3 reads TGTGCCAGCAGCTTGGCCCGCGGGGGGCTGATCACAGATACGCAGTATTTT.

This clone appeared a single time. The V gene is TRBV7-8, the J gene TRBJ2-3, with 7 positions matching TRBD2. CDR1 is SGHVS, CDR2 FQNEAQ, per germline. The trim removed 5 bases at V and 5 bases at J, leaving 13 bases unmatched. This CDR3 has 16 amino acids. In DNA, the CDR3 is TGTGCCAGCAGCCCAAGAGGGGCGGGAGAAGGAGATACGCAGTATTTT. Translated, it gives CASSPRGAGEGDTQYF.

The V call is TRBV14, the J call TRBJ2-7; maybe TRBD1 (6 bases). Germline CDR1 SGHDN, CDR2 FVKESK. The CDR3 is 14 amino acids. With 1 base removed from V and 4 bases from J, the gap between germline ends came to 11 bases. The CDR3 nucleotides read TGTGCCAGCAGCCAAGGACTGACAGGATACGAGCAGTACTTC. Translating gives CASSQGLTGYEQYF.

The rearrangement joins TRBV18 to TRBJ2-2; D remains ambiguous. Trimming shortened V by 6 bases and J by 6 bases, and 17 bases separated the two germline ends. Per germline, CDR1 KGHSH and CDR2 LQKENI. This CDR3 spans 15 amino acids. CDR3 in amino acids: CASSPFSEVAGELFF. CDR3 sequence (DNA): TGTGCCAGCTCCCCCTTCTCTGAAGTAGCCGGGGAGCTGTTTTTT.

The gene calls are TRBV5-6 and TRBJ2-1; the D gene is possibly TRBD2 (5 bases). Germline CDR1 reads SGHDT; CDR2 reads YYEEEE. The V end lost 4 bases, the J end lost 7 bases, and 9 bases lay between the germline ends. The CDR3 length is 12 residues. CDR3 in DNA: TGTGCCAGCAGCAGGGAGTTGAATGAGCAGTTCTTC. It is translated as CASSRELNEQFF. The full variable domain, its missing parts supplied by reference TRBV5-6 and TRBJ2-1, is DAGVTQSPTHLIKTRGQQVTLRCSPKSGHDTVSWYQQALGQGPQFIFQYYEEEERQRGNFPDRFSGHQFPNYSSELNVNALLLGDSALYLCASSRELNEQFFGPGTRLTVL.

This clone was seen only once. The chain employs TRBV14 and TRBJ2-6, with TRBD1 matching over 7 bases. V gave up 3 bases and J gave up 0 bases; unmatched junction bases: 14. The CDR3 length is 20 residues. CDR1 SGHDN and CDR2 FVKESK come from the germline V gene. The CDR3 here is CASSQALTGKSLSGANVLTF. The DNA of the CDR3 is TGTGCCAGCAGCCAGGCCCTGACAGGGAAGTCCCTCTCTGGGGCCAACGTCCTGACTTTC.

The chain has TRBV28 and TRBJ2-3; 11 bases agree with TRBD1. Germline lookup yields CDR1 MDHEN and CDR2 SYDVKM. With 9 bases clipped from V and 11 bases from J, the junction kept 16 bases outside the gene matches. The CDR3 totals 15 residues. The CDR3 protein is CASGQDRGRESMQYF. The CDR3, as DNA: TGTGCCAGTGGACAGGACAGGGGGCGCGAGAGTATGCAGTATTTT. The entire variable domain, with the rest obtained from reference TRBV28 and TRBJ2-3, is as follows: DVKVTQSSRYLVKRTGEKVFLECVQDMDHENMFWYRQDPGLGLRLIYFSYDVKMKEKGDIPEGYSVSREKKERFSLILESASTNQTSMYLCASGQDRGRESMQYFGPGTRLTVL.

The chain recombines TRBV4-1 with TRBJ1-5; TRBD1 matches 8 bases. This CDR3 region has 17 residues. Unmatched junction bases numbered 10, after V lost 0 bases and J lost 6 bases. CDR1 and CDR2 (germline): MGHRA, YSYEKL. CDR3 sequence: CASSQDQGQAIGQPQHF. The CDR3 coding sequence is TGCGCCAGCAGCCAAGACCAGGGACAGGCTATAGGTCAGCCCCAGCATTTT.

This sequence joins TRBV7-9 and TRBJ2-3; TRBD2 matches at 10 bases. Germline CDR1 is SEHNR and CDR2 is FQNEAQ (reference sequence). CDR3 length: 16 residues. The trim removed 3 bases at V and 5 bases at J, leaving 8 bases unmatched. The CDR3 sequence is CASSFGTSDGLDTQYF. In DNA form, the CDR3 reads TGTGCCAGCAGCTTCGGGACTAGCGACGGTCTAGATACGCAGTATTTT.

This rearrangement joins TRBV6-1 to TRBJ2-7; 10 positions agree with TRBD1. V gave up 7 bases and J gave up 4 bases; unmatched junction bases: 4. The length of the CDR3 is 13 residues. From germline, CDR1 is MNHNS and CDR2 SASEGT. The CDR3 DNA reads TGTGCCAGCAATTTGGGACAGGGGTACGAGCAGTACTTC. Amino acid sequence: CASNLGQGYEQYF.

This chain uses TRBV6-1 with TRBJ1-1; D is possibly TRBD1 (6 bases). Trimming took 8 bases from V and 2 from J, leaving 12 bases between them. In germline, CDR1 is MNHNS, CDR2 SASEGT. The CDR3 covers 13 residues. CDR3 residues: CASVGQTNTEAFF. CDR3 sequence (DNA): TGTGCCAGCGTAGGACAGACCAACACTGAAGCTTTCTTT.

The rearrangement joins TRBV6-5 to TRBJ2-3; D not resolved. V dropped 5 bases and J dropped 4 bases, with 10 bases sitting between them. From germline, CDR1 is MNHEY and CDR2 SVGAGI. This CDR3 contains 13 residues. DNA of the CDR3: TGTGCCAGCAGTCCTCGAGGTCCAGATACGCAGTATTTT. As protein: CASSPRGPDTQYF.

This clone was counted a single time. This chain uses TRBV15 with TRBJ2-1; a weak D match, TRBD1 (5 bases). The CDR3 covers 15 residues. Germline V gene lookup returns CDR1 LNHNV and CDR2 YYDKDF (reference sequence). Trimming removed 5 bases from V and 0 bases from J, with 11 bases in between. CDR3 bases: TGTGCCACCAGCTACCGACAGAGCTCCTACAATGAGCAGTTCTTC. This translates into CATSYRQSSYNEQFF. The full variable domain, its missing parts supplied by reference TRBV15 and TRBJ2-1, is DAMVIQNPRYQVTQFGKPVTLSCSQTLNHNVMYWYQQKSSQAPKLLFHYYDKDFNNEADTPDNFQSRRPNTSFCFLDIRSPGLGDTAMYLCATSYRQSSYNEQFFGPGTRLTVL.

V gene TRBV7-9 combines with J gene TRBJ1-3; a possible D gene is TRBD1 (6 bases). CDR3 length: 19 residues. Germline V gene sequence: CDR1 SEHNR, CDR2 FQNEAQ (reference sequence). Trimming pared 5 bases from V and 0 bases from J, leaving 23 bases between. The CDR3 here is CASSPNFRDTVPSGNTIYF. The CDR3 DNA reads as TGTGCCAGCAGCCCTAACTTCCGGGACACCGTTCCCTCTGGAAACACCATATATTTT. The full variable domain, in which reference TRBV7-9 and TRBJ1-3 provide the parts outside the CDR3, is DTGVSQNPRHKITKRGQNVTFRCDPISEHNRLYWYRQTLGQGPEFLTYFQNEAQLEKSRLLSDRFSAERPKGSFSTLEIQRTEQGDSAMYLCASSPNFRDTVPSGNTIYFGEGSWLTVV.

This clone showed up just a few times. The chain has TRBV19 and TRBJ1-1; no firm D call. CDR1 and CDR2 from the germline V gene are LNHDA and SQIVND (reference sequence). Trimming left V 5 bases short and J 3 bases short, with 7 bases between. This CDR3 spans 12 amino acids. This CDR3 reads CASSSRDTEAFF. DNA of the CDR3: TGTGCCAGTAGTTCTCGGGACACTGAAGCTTTCTTT. Based on the CDR3 plus reference TRBV19 and TRBJ1-1, the full variable domain is DGGITQSPKYLFRKEGQNVTLSCEQNLNHDAMYWYRQDPGQGLRLIYYSQIVNDFQKGDIAEGYSVSREKKESFPLTVTSAQKNPTAFYLCASSSRDTEAFFGQGTRLTVV.

This CDR3 reads CASTSSGTDTQYF. The CDR3 bases are TGTGCCAGCACGTCTAGCGGCACAGATACGCAGTATTTT. This chain links TRBV28 with TRBJ2-3, with a possible D match to TRBD2 (6 bases). The germline gives CDR1 MDHEN, CDR2 SYDVKM. The CDR3 has 13 amino acids. V dropped 7 bases and J dropped 1 base, with 9 bases sitting between them.

V and J are TRBV27 and TRBJ2-3; 12 bases map to TRBD2. The CDR3 contains 19 residues. CDR1 is MNHEY and CDR2 is SMNVEV in the germline V gene (reference sequence). J gave up 2 bases and V 2 bases, and 11 bases lay outside the gene matches. The CDR3 DNA reads as TGTGCCAGCAGTTTACTTCGTGCTAGCGGGGGGGCCCACACAGATACGCAGTATTTT. It is translated as CASSLLRASGGAHTDTQYF.

The V gene is TRBV11-2, the J gene TRBJ2-6; the D is unclear. The CDR3 extends over 17 amino acids. Trimming pared 3 bases from V and 1 base from J, leaving 13 bases between. Germline V gene sequence: CDR1 SGHAT, CDR2 FQNNGV. The CDR3 here is CASSFPLSASGANVLTF. The CDR3 DNA sequence: TGTGCCAGCAGCTTCCCCCTAAGCGCTTCTGGGGCCAACGTCCTGACTTTC.

The J gene is TRBJ2-2, the V gene TRBV2; 8 positions agree with TRBD2. From germline, CDR1 is SNHLY and CDR2 FYNNEI. Losses at the gene ends were 8 bases for V and 4 bases for J; bases not matched to a gene: 6. The CDR3 runs 14 residues. The CDR3 sequence is CASRVAGLTGELFF. The CDR3, as DNA: TGTGCCAGCCGGGTAGCGGGACTCACCGGGGAGCTGTTTTTT.

This sequence joins TRBV7-9 and TRBJ2-1, with 8 bases fitting TRBD1. The CDR3 consists of 15 residues. With V trimmed by 4 bases and J by 2 bases, 4 bases remained unmatched. CDR1 SEHNR and CDR2 FQNEAQ come from the germline V gene (reference sequence). The CDR3 here is CASSSQGEAYNEQFF. In nucleotides, the CDR3 is TGTGCCAGCAGCTCACAGGGGGAAGCCTACAATGAGCAGTTCTTC. The variable domain in full, completed from reference TRBV7-9 and TRBJ2-1, reads DTGVSQNPRHKITKRGQNVTFRCDPISEHNRLYWYRQTLGQGPEFLTYFQNEAQLEKSRLLSDRFSAERPKGSFSTLEIQRTEQGDSAMYLCASSSQGEAYNEQFFGPGTRLTVL.

This clone was recorded only once. The chain is built from TRBV6-4 and TRBJ1-5, with 11 bases identical to TRBD1. CDR3 size: 15 residues. CDR1 and CDR2 (germline): MRHNA, SNTAGT. V shed 2 bases and J 4 bases; nucleotides not matched to a gene: 1. In DNA form, the CDR3 reads TGTGCCAGCAGTGACAGGGACAGGGGGAATCAGCCCCAGCATTTT. This translates into CASSDRDRGNQPQHF.

The chain has TRBV29-1 and TRBJ2-7; D not certain. Trimming cost V 5 bases and J 0 bases, with 14 bases left between them. The CDR3 is made up of 14 amino acids. In germline, CDR1 is SQVTM, CDR2 ANQGSEA. In nucleotides, the CDR3 is TGCAGCGTTACCTCCCGTTCGAGCTCCTACGAGCAGTACTTC. Protein: CSVTSRSSSYEQYF.

The chain links TRBV5-8 to TRBJ2-1; D may be TRBD2 (7 bases). V lost 3 bases to trimming and J lost 11 bases, with 21 bases between them. Germline V CDR1 and CDR2: SGHTS, YDEGEE. CDR3 length: 15 residues. CDR3 protein: CASSSGVQEGGKQFF. DNA of the CDR3: TGTGCCAGCAGCTCAGGGGTCCAAGAGGGGGGGAAGCAGTTCTTC.